This record covers a single TCR beta chain. What it recognizes is unknown. Together with a sample-barcoded 5' primer, a J-beta primer mix was included in a second PCR lasting about 6 to 11 cycles. TCRdb redid the calling of the 5' RACE reads with MiXCR, one entry per CDR3 protein. This table has about 930,000 distinct CDR3 sequences, 25% to 35% appearing once. Germline V gene data show CDR1 as DFQATT and CDR2 as SNEGSKA (reference sequence). The germline V and J ends were trimmed by 0 bases and 10 bases, with 32 bases remaining between them. The CDR3 runs 19 residues. This entry is derived from a study of blood T cells in healthy people across ages. Study results and caveats: Expanded clonotype shifts may have been confounded, as the donors had an unknown CMV status. A roughly linear fall in TCR beta diversity per million T cells was seen with increasing age.

These same data were also listed under a study on T cells of mothers and their children. From that report: Healthy Caucasian mothers, a few in number, and their six children were the donors. Related mother-child pairs shared marginally more repertoire than unrelated pairs, though not significantly.

The chain links TRBV20-1 to TRBJ2-3, with D possibly being TRBD1 (7 bases). The material sequenced was blood. This TCR was sampled from a woman aged 40-49 years in good health. This chain's CDR3 is CSAREPRTVGGGAERAQYF. CDR3 DNA sequence: TGCAGTGCTAGAGAACCCCGAACGGTAGGGGGCGGGGCTGAGAGGGCGCAGTATTTT.